This T cell receptor beta chain is from a study of tumor and adjacent non-tumor tissue in lung cancer. The wider study: Stage I to III disease affected 10 men and about five women aged about 30 to 85.

This clonotype has only one observation. The antigen remains unidentified. This sample's RNA came from whole unsorted tissue. Three rounds of nested PCR, following a modified ARM-PCR protocol, produced the TCRbeta library. TCRdb re-derived calls from the multiplex PCR reads in MiXCR, one entry per CDR3 protein. The table records about 75,000 distinct CDR3 sequences, 77% of them present only once. Points from the study as a whole: In normal lung, the top 100 clones were significantly more dominant than in tumor.

Sequenced input: lung tumor tissue. This receptor was identified in a woman between 45 and 60 years old with non-small cell lung cancer.

CDR3 coding DNA: TGCAGTGCTGGACTGGATCCGCAGTATTTT. It specifies CSAGLDPQYF. The rearrangement links TRBV29-1 to TRBJ2-3; a weak D match, TRBD2 (5 bases). Per the germline V gene, CDR1 is SQVTM and CDR2 is ANQGSEA. This CDR3 has 10 residues.